Below are 12 T cell receptor beta chains sequenced from a single sample in a study of PD-1 blockade in classical Hodgkin lymphoma. TCRdb keeps only in-frame clones here, not all; method: immunoSEQ multiplex PCR. The repertoire consists of 15,000 or so clones, with about four fifths occurring once and the leading ten covering roughly a quarter. Patients all relapsed after autologous stem cell transplantation, and there was variation in brentuximab vedotin exposure. Material: peripheral blood mononuclear cells (PBMCs), obtained before the second cycle of nivolumab. Source of these receptors: a human donor with classical Hodgkin lymphoma.

CDR3 region: CASRMEGLNTEAFF. The CDR3 DNA follows: TGCGCCAGCCGAATGGAGGGACTGAACACTGAAGCTTTCTTT. V gene TRBV5-1 combines with J gene TRBJ1-1; D perhaps matches TRBD1 (5 bases). Deletions cut 7 bases from V and 0 bases from J, with 13 bases between. The CDR3 spans 14 residues. Germline CDR1 reads SGHRS; CDR2 reads YFSETQ.

The chain has TRBV5-4 and TRBJ2-1; 12 bases are shared with TRBD2. The CDR3 is made up of 18 amino acids. From germline, CDR1 is SGHNT and CDR2 YYREEE (reference sequence). The J segment lost 5 bases and the V segment lost 4 bases, leaving 13 bases of the junction unmatched. DNA of the CDR3: TGTGCCAGCAGCCCAATCAACCTTCTAGCGGGGGGGGACAATGAGCAGTTCTTC. Its translation: CASSPINLLAGGDNEQFF.

By sample fraction, this clone is large (0.1 to 1%). This chain uses TRBV7-2 with TRBJ1-1; 7 nucleotides align to TRBD1. This CDR3 is 11 amino acids long. V lost 7 bases, J lost 8 bases, and 4 bases stayed unmatched. Germline values: CDR1 SGHTA, CDR2 FQGNSA. In DNA form, the CDR3 reads TGTGCCAGCACCCCACAGGGGGAAGCTTTCTTT. Translating it yields CASTPQGEAFF.

The chain links TRBV7-9 to TRBJ1-1; tentatively, D is TRBD1 (5 bases). Germline CDR1 is SEHNR and CDR2 is FQNEAQ (reference sequence). V lost 1 base to trimming and J lost 1 base, with 7 bases between them. The CDR3 has 14 residues. In nucleotides, the CDR3 is TGTGCCAGCAGCTTAGTTGGGGGGAACACTGAAGCTTTCTTT. It encodes CASSLVGGNTEAFF.

The rearrangement uses TRBV5-4 and TRBJ1-3, with D unclear. Germline V CDR1 and CDR2: SGHNT, YYREEE (reference sequence). The CDR3 consists of 17 residues. The V end was cut by 4 bases, the J end by 4 bases, with 21 bases between. The chain's CDR3 is CASSLGRHGPSGNTIYF. The CDR3 DNA reads TGTGCCAGCAGCCTAGGGCGGCACGGCCCATCGGGAAACACCATATATTTT.

The rearrangement uses TRBV7-9 and TRBJ1-1; 7 bases map to TRBD1. With 6 bases clipped from V and 3 bases from J, the junction kept 4 bases outside the gene matches. From germline, CDR1 is SEHNR and CDR2 FQNEAQ (reference sequence). This CDR3 has 13 amino acids. CDR3 nucleotides: TGTGCCAGCAGGAGGGGGCTGGACACTGAAGCTTTCTTT. The encoded protein is CASRRGLDTEAFF.

This clone was detected once. The genes are TRBV2 and TRBJ2-5; 9 bases fit TRBD1. This CDR3 is built from 14 residues. V dropped 6 bases and J dropped 3; count of bases not matched to a gene: 5. Per the germline V gene, CDR1 is SNHLY and CDR2 is FYNNEI. The DNA for the CDR3 is TGTGCCAGCAGCGGACAGGGGCTGGAAGAGACCCAGTACTTC. Residues: CASSGQGLEETQYF. Using reference TRBV2 and TRBJ2-5 for the parts outside the CDR3, the full variable domain is EPEVTQTPSHQVTQMGQEVILRCVPISNHLYFYWYRQILGQKVEFLVSFYNNEISEKSEIFDDQFSVERPDGSNFTLKIRSTKLEDSAMYFCASSGQGLEETQYFGPGTRLLVL.

This clone was seen a single time. This chain joins TRBV10-1 and TRBJ2-1; the match to TRBD1 covers 7 bases. The length of the CDR3 is 14 residues. Germline V CDR1 and CDR2: WNHNN, SYGVQD (reference sequence). With 5 bases clipped from V and 9 bases from J, the junction kept 10 bases outside the gene matches. The CDR3: CASSPDRALGEQFF. The CDR3 coding sequence is TGCGCCAGCAGTCCCGACAGGGCTCTCGGTGAGCAGTTCTTC.

This chain joins TRBV6-6 and TRBJ1-5; D is uncertain. Germline CDR1 is MNHNY and CDR2 is SVGAGI (reference sequence). Trimming took 2 bases from V and 5 from J, leaving 7 bases between them. The CDR3 runs to 13 residues. The CDR3 DNA follows: TGTGCCAGCAGTTACCGCCAGGATCAGCCCCAGCATTTT. This codes for CASSYRQDQPQHF.

The chain combines TRBV19 with TRBJ1-1; TRBD1 might be the D (6 bases). The CDR3 length is 13 residues. Trimming shortened V by 4 bases and J by 5 bases, and 11 bases separated the two germline ends. Germline assignment: CDR1 LNHDA and CDR2 SQIVND (reference sequence). The CDR3 loop is CASSSQTGTEAFF. As DNA, the CDR3 is TGTGCCAGTAGTAGCCAGACAGGTACTGAAGCTTTCTTT.

Written as DNA, the CDR3 is TGTGCCAGCAGCGTTTCAGCCGGGGAGCTGTTTTTT. Encoded protein: CASSVSAGELFF. This chain joins TRBV9 and TRBJ2-2, with D unresolved. Trimming removed 2 bases from V and 6 bases from J, with 5 bases in between. CDR3 length equals 12 residues. The germline gives CDR1 SGDLS, CDR2 YYNGEE.

The V gene is TRBV7-2, the J gene TRBJ1-1, with D unresolved. Trimming removed 2 bases at V and 0 bases at J, with 10 bases between. CDR3 length equals 15 residues. Germline CDR1 and CDR2: SGHTA and FQGNSA. CDR3 DNA: TGTGCCAGCAGCTTAAGTCCGGGCATGAACACTGAAGCTTTCTTT. Protein sequence: CASSLSPGMNTEAFF.